This passage covers 20 T cell receptor beta chains from one sample sequenced in a study of shared clonotypes between healthy human individuals. The data were produced by immunoSEQ multiplex PCR, yet TCRdb's version contains in-frame clones alone and is incomplete. The sample carries around 600,000 clones, roughly 95% recorded once. Naive CD8 cells were CD45RO-negative, positively selected for CCR7, excluding terminally differentiated effector memory CD45RA+ cells. The sample comprised naive CD8+ T cells sorted from blood. The receptors were sampled from a woman aged 25 to 39 in good health.

J is TRBJ2-5 and V is TRBV21-1; the table's D call, TRBD2, has no DNA check behind it. TRBV21-1 is classified as a pseudogene. The CDR3 length is 16 residues. CDR3 in amino acids: CASSKVGGSIRETQYF. Written as DNA, the CDR3 is TGTGCCAGCAGCAAAGTCGGCGGGAGTATAAGGGAGACCCAGTACTTC.

The chain carries TRBV11-2 and TRBJ2-7; perhaps TRBD2 as D (7 bases). The CDR3 covers 17 residues. Deletions cut 2 bases from V and 7 bases from J, with 24 bases between. Germline CDR1 SGHAT, CDR2 FQNNGV. The CDR3 spells CASSLFGPSGKRGEQYF. DNA for the CDR3: TGTGCCAGCAGCTTATTCGGCCCTAGCGGCAAAAGGGGGGAGCAGTACTTC.

The chain carries TRBV5-6 and TRBJ1-2; possibly TRBD1 for D (6 bases). The CDR3 length is 16 residues. Trimming stripped 1 base from V and 8 bases from J, with 21 bases between. Germline CDR1 is SGHDT and CDR2 is YYEEEE. The CDR3 DNA is TGTGCCAGCAGCTTGCCGAACCGTTGGGACATTGGCGGCTACACCTTC. As protein: CASSLPNRWDIGGYTF.

This clone was seen just once. The chain carries TRBV23-1 and TRBJ2-7; the match to TRBD1 covers 8 bases. TRBV23-1 is filed as an ORF, its function uncertain. This CDR3 region has 17 residues. The V segment lost 3 bases and the J segment 2 bases; nucleotides outside the gene matches: 12. CDR3 region: CASSQSSPGQVPYEQYF. CDR3 sequence (DNA): TGCGCCAGCAGTCAGTCTTCACCGGGACAGGTCCCCTACGAGCAGTACTTC.

This chain links TRBV27 with TRBJ2-7, with TRBD2 matching 16 bases. V lost 8 bases, J lost 4 bases, and 2 bases stayed unmatched. Germline V gene lookup returns CDR1 MNHEY and CDR2 SMNVEV (reference sequence). This CDR3 is built from 14 residues. The CDR3 region has the DNA TGTGCCAGCTCGGGACTAGCGGGAGGGTACGAGCAGTACTTC. Amino acids: CASSGLAGGYEQYF.

The chain links TRBV27 to TRBJ1-1; D may be TRBD1 (5 bases). Trimming cost V 6 bases and J 4 bases, with 18 bases left between them. CDR3 length: 15 residues. Per the germline V gene, CDR1 is MNHEY and CDR2 is SMNVEV (reference sequence). The CDR3 DNA follows: TGTGCCAGCAGCCAAAAACAGGCCCTCTCCACTGAAGCTTTCTTT. Its translation: CASSQKQALSTEAFF.

The V call is TRBV15, the J call TRBJ2-7; a weak D match, TRBD2 (5 bases). The CDR3 is 13 residues long. Germline CDR1 reads LNHNV; CDR2 reads YYDKDF (reference sequence). V was clipped by 8 bases and J by 2 bases, with 13 bases between them. The CDR3 is CATRALGAYEQYF. For the CDR3, the DNA is TGTGCCACCCGGGCGCTCGGGGCCTACGAGCAGTACTTC. The variable domain in full, with the rest retrieved from reference TRBV15 and TRBJ2-7, is DAMVIQNPRYQVTQFGKPVTLSCSQTLNHNVMYWYQQKSSQAPKLLFHYYDKDFNNEADTPDNFQSRRPNTSFCFLDIRSPGLGDTAMYLCATRALGAYEQYFGPGTRLTVT.

The rearrangement uses TRBV28 and TRBJ2-1, with a weak D call TRBD2 (6 bases). Germline CDR1 and CDR2: MDHEN and SYDVKM. This CDR3 is built from 14 residues. The germline V and J ends were trimmed by 6 bases and 0 bases, with 9 bases remaining between them. The CDR3 spells CASSQDYSYNEQFF. The CDR3 bases are TGTGCCAGCAGCCAGGACTACTCCTACAATGAGCAGTTCTTC.

The gene calls are TRBV13 and TRBJ2-4, with D hard to call. Germline CDR1 and CDR2: PRHDT and FYEKMQ (reference sequence). V lost 5 bases, J lost 6 bases, and 14 bases lay in between. CDR3 length: 14 amino acids. The CDR3 reads CASSRPSVGNIQYF. The CDR3 region has the DNA TGTGCCAGCAGCCGCCCAAGCGTTGGAAACATTCAGTACTTC. The full variable domain, its missing parts supplied by reference TRBV13 and TRBJ2-4, is AAGVIQSPRHLIKEKRETATLKCYPIPRHDTVYWYQQGPGQDPQFLISFYEKMQSDKGSIPDRFSAQQFSDYHSELNMSSLELGDSALYFCASSRPSVGNIQYFGAGTRLSVL.

The rearrangement uses TRBV9 and TRBJ2-7, with D uncertain. V lost 4 bases, J lost 3 bases, and 20 bases lay in between. Germline V lookup: CDR1 SGDLS, CDR2 YYNGEE. CDR3 length: 16 amino acids. The CDR3: CASSYQERLPHYEQYF. In DNA, the CDR3 is TGTGCCAGCAGCTATCAGGAGCGTCTTCCCCACTACGAGCAGTACTTC.

V is TRBV13 and J is TRBJ2-2; perhaps TRBD2 as D (5 bases). The CDR3 runs to 12 residues. V was shortened by 4 bases and J by 8 bases, with 8 bases between the two germline ends. The V gene's germline CDR1 is PRHDT and CDR2 FYEKMQ (reference sequence). The CDR3 bases are TGTGCCAGCAGCTCCGTAGCGGGGGAGCTGTTTTTT. Translated, it gives CASSSVAGELFF. The variable domain in full, completed from reference TRBV13 and TRBJ2-2, reads AAGVIQSPRHLIKEKRETATLKCYPIPRHDTVYWYQQGPGQDPQFLISFYEKMQSDKGSIPDRFSAQQFSDYHSELNMSSLELGDSALYFCASSSVAGELFFGEGSRLTVL.

This clone showed up just once. The chain uses TRBV5-4 and TRBJ2-2; the match to TRBD2 covers 10 bases. Per germline, CDR1 SGHNT and CDR2 YYREEE (reference sequence). This CDR3 is 18 amino acids long. Germline trimming cut 0 bases from V and 3 bases from J; bases unmatched to any gene: 8. This CDR3 reads CASSLDLAGVKDTGELFF. DNA for the CDR3: TGTGCCAGCAGCTTGGACCTAGCGGGAGTTAAGGACACCGGGGAGCTGTTTTTT.

V gene TRBV28 combines with J gene TRBJ1-5; TRBD1 aligns across 7 bases. The ends lost 5 bases at V and 8 bases at J; junction bases unmatched: 6. Germline CDR1 is MDHEN and CDR2 is SYDVKM. This CDR3 spans 13 amino acids. DNA of the CDR3: TGTGCCAGCAGTACACAGGGGTTGAAGCCCCAGCATTTT. Translated: CASSTQGLKPQHF.

This chain uses TRBV27 with TRBJ2-1, with 7 nucleotides matching TRBD2. Germline V gives CDR1 MNHEY, CDR2 SMNVEV (reference sequence). The CDR3 is 15 amino acids. V lost 6 bases, J lost 7 bases, and 12 bases stayed unmatched. The CDR3 loop is CASRLGGSSWNEQFF. As DNA, the CDR3 is TGTGCCAGCAGATTGGGCGGGAGCTCGTGGAATGAGCAGTTCTTC.

The V and J genes are TRBV2 and TRBJ2-1, with no clear D. Trimming stripped 3 bases from V and 6 bases from J, with 12 bases between. This CDR3 is built from 14 residues. The germline CDR1 and CDR2 sequences are SNHLY and FYNNEI. The CDR3 here is CASSDLGFTNEQFF. As DNA, the CDR3 is TGTGCCAGCAGTGATTTAGGCTTCACCAATGAGCAGTTCTTC.

The J gene is TRBJ2-1, the V gene TRBV7-3; TRBD2 is a possible D gene (6 bases). CDR1 is SGHTA, CDR2 FQGTGA, per germline. V lost 3 bases to trimming and J lost 1 base, with 10 bases between them. The CDR3 spans 15 residues. The CDR3 nucleotides are TGTGCCAGCAGCTTGGGGGGAATGTCCTACAATGAGCAGTTCTTC. Translation gives CASSLGGMSYNEQFF.

This clone was recorded once. V usage is TRBV27 and J usage is TRBJ2-1; D remains ambiguous. V was cut by 5 bases and J by 0 bases, with 5 bases left in between. The CDR3 has 13 amino acids. Germline loops: CDR1 MNHEY, CDR2 SMNVEV (reference sequence). CDR3 amino acids: CASSASSYNEQFF. For the CDR3, the DNA is TGTGCCAGCAGTGCGAGCTCCTACAATGAGCAGTTCTTC.

The rearrangement joins TRBV11-2 to TRBJ2-7, with D perhaps matching TRBD1 or TRBD2 (6 bases each). Trimming stripped 4 bases from V and 5 bases from J, with 12 bases between. CDR3 length: 13 amino acids. CDR1 and CDR2 (germline): SGHAT, FQNNGV. The CDR3 is CASSYREVDEQYF. The CDR3 coding sequence is TGTGCCAGCAGCTACAGGGAGGTGGACGAGCAGTACTTC.

The V call is TRBV28, the J call TRBJ1-4, with D unclear. Germline lookup yields CDR1 MDHEN and CDR2 SYDVKM. V lost 4 bases to trimming and J lost 0 bases, with 6 bases between them. The CDR3 is 14 amino acids. The CDR3 protein is CASSYSSTNEKLFF. CDR3 sequence (DNA): TGTGCCAGCAGTTACAGTTCAACTAATGAAAAACTGTTTTTT. The full variable domain, in which reference TRBV28 and TRBJ1-4 provide the parts outside the CDR3, is DVKVTQSSRYLVKRTGEKVFLECVQDMDHENMFWYRQDPGLGLRLIYFSYDVKMKEKGDIPEGYSVSREKKERFSLILESASTNQTSMYLCASSYSSTNEKLFFGSGTQLSVL.

The genes are TRBV7-6 and TRBJ2-1; TRBD2 matches 10 bases. The trim removed 5 bases at V and 7 bases at J, leaving 14 bases unmatched. The germline V gene encodes CDR1 SGHVS and CDR2 FNYEAQ. This CDR3 is built from 17 residues. This CDR3 is CASSTSLAGDYRNEQFF. In DNA form, the CDR3 reads TGTGCCAGCAGCACCTCCCTAGCGGGAGACTACAGGAATGAGCAGTTCTTC.